This is a list of T cell receptor beta chains from one sample in a study of STAT5B mutations in CD4+ large granular lymphocyte leukemia. Profiled with immunoSEQ multiplex PCR; TCRdb holds only in-frame clones, not every one. The table includes about 31,000 clones, about 70% detected once. Sample: CD4+ T cells from blood buffy coats. These receptor sequences come from a human donor in good health. The CDR3 runs from the conserved cysteine through the conserved F or W. Fields, in order: V gene, J gene, clone size, D gene, CDR3 protein, CDR3 DNA. D genes are given only for firm matches. Size is omitted from some rows. Given values are once, few, many or a class for expanded clones.

TRBV29-1	TRBJ2-1	-	TRBD2	CSVGSGGGEQFF	TGCAGCGTTGGGAGCGGGGGGGGTGAGCAGTTCTTC
TRBV27	TRBJ2-7	-	TRBD2	CASSFRTSGAYSYEQYF	TGTGCCAGCAGTTTTAGGACTAGCGGGGCTTACTCCTACGAGCAGTACTTC
TRBV6-7	TRBJ2-1	-	TRBD1	CASSYSRDRQINEQFF	TGTGCCAGCAGTTACTCCCGGGACAGACAAATCAATGAGCAGTTCTTC
TRBV12-5	TRBJ1-5	-	-	CASGLVPGNQPQHF	TGTGCTAGTGGTTTGGTACCTGGGAATCAGCCCCAGCATTTT
TRBV5-6	TRBJ1-3	-	TRBD1	CASSFRDRVVGGNTIYF	TGTGCCAGCAGCTTCCGGGACAGAGTTGTTGGCGGAAACACCATATATTTT
TRBV5-8	TRBJ2-7	-	-	CASSLEGARGREQYF	TGTGCCAGCAGCTTGGAGGGCGCACGGGGCCGGGAGCAGTACTTC
TRBV18	TRBJ2-3	-	-	CASSPGVGDTQYF	TGTGCCAGCTCACCAGGGGTAGGAGATACGCAGTATTTT
TRBV2	TRBJ1-6	-	TRBD1	CASRRDSGSPLHF	TGTGCCAGCAGACGGGACAGCGGTTCACCCCTCCACTTT
TRBV7-3	TRBJ2-3	-	-	CASSRGLGSTDTQYF	TGTGCCAGCAGCCGAGGCCTGGGATCCACAGATACGCAGTATTTT
TRBV5-1	TRBJ1-2	-	-	CASSLEGRNYGYTF	TGCGCCAGCAGCCTCGAGGGCCGAAACTATGGCTACACCTTC
TRBV7-6	TRBJ1-2	-	-	CASSLFGNPGQLPGDGYTF	TGTGCCAGCAGCTTATTCGGTAATCCGGGACAACTTCCTGGAGATGGCTACACCTTC
TRBV7-9	TRBJ2-1	-	TRBD2	CASSLVGGGGSYNEQFF	TGTGCCAGCAGCTTAGTTGGCGGGGGAGGGTCCTACAATGAGCAGTTCTTC
TRBV5-1	TRBJ1-2	-	-	CASSLSPGEINYGYTF	TGCGCCAGCAGCTTGTCTCCAGGGGAAATCAACTATGGCTACACCTTC
TRBV7-3	TRBJ2-3	-	-	CASSLLRGRTDTQYF	TGTGCCAGCAGCTTATTGCGGGGGCGCACAGATACGCAGTATTTT
TRBV5-5	TRBJ2-2	-	TRBD2	CASSLGTSRGTGELFF	TGTGCCAGCAGCTTGGGGACTAGCCGAGGCACCGGGGAGCTGTTTTTT
TRBV6-6	TRBJ2-7	-	-	CASSFRGGAYEQYF	TGTGCCAGCAGTTTCAGGGGGGGAGCCTACGAGCAGTACTTC
TRBV6-5	TRBJ2-3	-	-	CASTDENTDTQYF	TGTGCCAGCACCGACGAAAACACAGATACGCAGTATTTT
TRBV29-1	TRBJ2-7	-	TRBD1	CSAAGTGGYEQYF	TGCAGCGCCGCCGGGACAGGGGGCTACGAGCAGTACTTC
TRBV7-2	TRBJ1-1	few	TRBD1	CASSPRGMSTEAFF	TGTGCCAGCAGCCCCAGGGGGATGAGCACTGAAGCTTTCTTT
TRBV28	TRBJ2-1	-	TRBD1	CASSLERGQAYNEQFF	TGTGCCAGCAGTTTAGAAAGGGGGCAAGCCTACAATGAGCAGTTCTTC
TRBV18	TRBJ2-7	few	TRBD1	CASSLQGARDEQYF	TGTGCCAGCTCACTACAGGGGGCGAGGGACGAGCAGTACTTC
TRBV7-6	TRBJ2-3	few	-	CASSLGYIRDTQYF	TGTGCCAGCAGCCTGGGTTATATTAGGGATACGCAGTATTTT
TRBV6-5	TRBJ1-2	-	TRBD1	CASSYRGQGNYGYTF	TGTGCCAGCAGTTACCGGGGACAGGGGAACTATGGCTACACCTTC
TRBV10-3	TRBJ1-1	-	-	CAISEPPLGSAEAFF	TGTGCCATCAGTGAGCCGCCCTTGGGTAGCGCTGAAGCTTTCTTT
TRBV28	TRBJ1-2	-	-	CASSLGSHGAGYTF	TGTGCCAGCAGTTTAGGGTCACACGGGGCAGGCTACACCTTC
TRBV7-8	TRBJ2-3	-	-	CASSLFSTDTQYF	TGTGCCAGCAGCTTGTTTAGCACAGATACGCAGTATTTT
TRBV29-1	TRBJ1-2	-	-	CSVGLGARYGYTF	TGCAGCGTTGGCCTCGGGGCGCGGTATGGCTACACCTTC
TRBV7-2	TRBJ2-1	-	-	CASSLGEQFF	TGTGCCAGCAGCTTAGGGGAGCAGTTCTTC
TRBV21-1	TRBJ1-2	-	-	CASSTTGGSIYGYTF	TGTGCCAGCAGCACGACAGGGGGAAGTATCTATGGCTACACCTTC
TRBV27	TRBJ1-6	-	-	CASSLPIGRNSPLHF	TGTGCCAGCAGTTTACCTATCGGACGGAATTCACCCCTCCACTTT
TRBV7-9	TRBJ1-1	-	-	CASSSGGSRAFF	TGTGCCAGCAGCTCGGGGGGGAGTCGAGCTTTCTTT
TRBV2	TRBJ1-2	-	TRBD1	CASSEARTGTGYTF	TGTGCCAGCAGTGAAGCACGGACAGGGACTGGCTACACCTTC
TRBV4-1	TRBJ1-2	-	-	CASSHPGLPDGYTF	TGCGCCAGCAGCCACCCAGGCCTACCGGATGGCTACACCTTC
TRBV4-2	TRBJ2-3	once	TRBD2	CASSQPTSGGADTQYF	TGTGCCAGCAGCCAACCCACTAGCGGGGGGGCCGATACGCAGTATTTT
TRBV4-3	TRBJ1-1	-	-	CASSHQTGLQNTEAFF	TGCGCCAGCAGCCATCAGACCGGGTTACAGAACACTGAAGCTTTCTTT
TRBV6-6	TRBJ2-6	-	-	CASSPVGSGANVLTF	TGTGCCAGCAGCCCTGTGGGGTCTGGGGCCAACGTCCTGACTTTC
TRBV7-2	TRBJ1-5	-	-	CASRTANQPQHF	TGTGCCAGTAGGACAGCCAATCAGCCCCAGCATTTT
TRBV19	TRBJ2-1	-	-	CASSMAGRSEQFF	TGTGCCAGTAGTATGGCAGGGAGAAGTGAGCAGTTCTTC
TRBV9	TRBJ2-1	few	-	CASSVVDYAYNEQFF	TGTGCCAGCAGCGTAGTGGACTACGCCTACAATGAGCAGTTCTTC
TRBV5-4	TRBJ1-2	-	TRBD1	CASSSRQGADYGYTF	TGTGCCAGCAGCTCGCGACAGGGGGCGGACTATGGCTACACCTTC
TRBV2	TRBJ1-6	-	-	CASSPPGQVYSYNSPLHF	TGTGCCAGCAGTCCCCCGGGCCAGGTATACTCCTATAATTCACCCCTCCACTTT
TRBV11-2	TRBJ2-7	-	-	CASSPISTAFEQYF	TGTGCCAGCAGCCCGATCTCGACAGCGTTCGAGCAGTACTTC
TRBV21-1	TRBJ1-5	-	-	CASSARDSESNQPQHF	TGTGCCAGCAGCGCCCGGGACAGCGAGAGCAATCAGCCCCAGCATTTT
TRBV15	TRBJ2-5	-	TRBD2	CATSRAAGDRTTQYF	TGTGCCACCAGCAGAGCCGCGGGAGATCGTACGACCCAGTACTTC
TRBV19	TRBJ1-1	-	-	CASSLPGAPNTEAFF	TGTGCCAGTAGTCTACCGGGAGCCCCAAACACTGAAGCTTTCTTT
TRBV29-1	TRBJ2-3	-	-	CSSRVGVGANVRTQYF	TGCAGCTCGCGGGTTGGAGTCGGAGCCAACGTAAGGACGCAGTATTTT
TRBV5-4	TRBJ2-2	-	TRBD2	CASSLGSGGAGGELFF	TGTGCCAGCAGCTTGGGTAGCGGGGGGGCCGGCGGGGAGCTGTTTTTT
TRBV7-3	TRBJ2-5	-	TRBD2	CASSEGLAGAGTQYF	TGTGCCAGCAGCGAGGGACTAGCGGGGGCGGGGACCCAGTACTTC
TRBV10-3	TRBJ2-1	once	TRBD1	CAISEVTGGRDEQFF	TGTGCCATCAGTGAGGTGACAGGGGGCAGGGATGAGCAGTTCTTC
TRBV4-3	TRBJ2-3	-	TRBD1	CASSQDGTGYSAQYF	TGCGCCAGCAGCCAAGATGGGACAGGGTACTCAGCGCAGTATTTT
TRBV30	TRBJ2-7	-	-	CAWRGTAAYEQYF	TGTGCCTGGAGAGGAACAGCGGCCTACGAGCAGTACTTC
TRBV18	TRBJ1-1	-	-	CASSVRVRTSNTEAFF	TGTGCCAGCTCTGTCAGGGTTCGGACTTCGAACACTGAAGCTTTCTTT
TRBV5-5	TRBJ2-3	once	-	CASSLEGSGTDTQYF	TGTGCCAGCAGCTTGGAGGGGTCAGGCACAGATACGCAGTATTTT
TRBV4-3	TRBJ1-2	-	-	CASSQVSTVNYGYTF	TGCGCCAGCAGCCAAGTTTCAACAGTCAACTATGGCTACACCTTC
TRBV5-1	TRBJ2-5	-	TRBD2	CASSLGPSGVQETQYF	TGCGCCAGCAGCTTGGGACCTAGCGGGGTACAAGAGACCCAGTACTTC